These 6 T cell receptor beta chains were all obtained from the same sample, sequenced in a study of blood T cell repertoires in COVID-19. The protocol was immunoSEQ multiplex PCR, while the TCRdb copy is restricted to in-frame clones and leaves out a portion. The table has about 160,000 clones, around 80% seen once; the top ten hold 9.1%. The sequencing sample was made of peripheral blood. The receptors were sampled from an elderly woman with active or convalescent COVID-19.

The chain uses TRBV4-3 and TRBJ1-4, with 8 bases fitting TRBD1. Germline loops: CDR1 LGHNA, CDR2 YSLEER. V lost 1 base, J lost 0 bases, and 10 bases stayed unmatched. The CDR3 covers 19 residues. DNA for the CDR3: TGCGCCAGCAGCCAAGGCAGACAGGGGCCCATTGCAACTAATGAAAAACTGTTTTTT. Translating it yields CASSQGRQGPIATNEKLFF.

The chain carries TRBV2 and TRBJ2-7; TRBD1 matches 9 bases. Germline V CDR1 and CDR2: SNHLY, FYNNEI. The V gene end was trimmed by 2 bases and the J gene end by 5 bases; junction bases not matched to a gene: 7. The CDR3 has 15 residues. The CDR3 loop is CASSESATGGNEQYF. CDR3 sequence (DNA): TGTGCCAGCAGTGAATCCGCGACAGGGGGAAACGAGCAGTACTTC.

This rearrangement joins TRBV2 to TRBJ1-2; no clear D. This CDR3 has 14 residues. V gave up 4 bases and J gave up 8 bases, with 17 bases separating them. Germline lookup yields CDR1 SNHLY and CDR2 FYNNEI. CDR3 sequence (DNA): TGTGCCAGCAGTGGTGTGCCGGTGCTCCGGGGCTACACCTTC. Translation: CASSGVPVLRGYTF.

This chain uses TRBV7-6 with TRBJ1-6; TRBD1 is a possible D gene (6 bases). Trimming cost V 2 bases and J 7 bases, with 15 bases left between them. The CDR3 totals 16 residues. Per germline, CDR1 SGHVS and CDR2 FNYEAQ. The CDR3 region is CASSLKRGQENSPLHF. DNA of the CDR3: TGTGCCAGCAGCTTAAAGCGGGGGCAGGAGAATTCACCCCTCCACTTT.

J is TRBJ2-7 and V is TRBV7-2; D is possibly TRBD2 (6 bases). Germline V gene sequence: CDR1 SGHTA, CDR2 FQGNSA. The CDR3 is 13 amino acids. The V gene lost 7 bases and the J gene lost 4 bases, with 14 bases spanning the gap. The CDR3 here is CASMNRGNYEQYF. The CDR3 DNA follows: TGTGCCAGCATGAACCGGGGGAATTACGAGCAGTACTTC.

The sample holds a few counts of this clone. This chain connects TRBV15 to TRBJ1-1; 8 bases match TRBD1. V shed 4 bases and J 3 bases; nucleotides not matched to a gene: 4. Germline V gene data show CDR1 as LNHNV and CDR2 as YYDKDF (reference sequence). There are 14 residues in the CDR3. The CDR3 spells CATSTLTGDTEAFF. In nucleotides, the CDR3 is TGTGCCACCAGCACGTTGACAGGGGACACTGAAGCTTTCTTT. The full variable domain, in which reference TRBV15 and TRBJ1-1 provide the parts outside the CDR3, is DAMVIQNPRYQVTQFGKPVTLSCSQTLNHNVMYWYQQKSSQAPKLLFHYYDKDFNNEADTPDNFQSRRPNTSFCFLDIRSPGLGDTAMYLCATSTLTGDTEAFFGQGTRLTVV.